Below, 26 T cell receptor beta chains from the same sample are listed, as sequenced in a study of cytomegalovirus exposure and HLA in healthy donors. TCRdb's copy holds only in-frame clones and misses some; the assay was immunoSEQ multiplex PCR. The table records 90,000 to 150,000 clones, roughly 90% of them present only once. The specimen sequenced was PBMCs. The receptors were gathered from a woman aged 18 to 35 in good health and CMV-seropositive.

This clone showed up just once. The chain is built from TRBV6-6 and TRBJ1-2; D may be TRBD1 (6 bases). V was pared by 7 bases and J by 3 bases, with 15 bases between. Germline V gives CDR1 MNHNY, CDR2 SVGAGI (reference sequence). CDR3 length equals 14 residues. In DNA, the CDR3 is TGTGCCAGCAAGGACTCAGACAGGCACTATGGCTACACCTTC. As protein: CASKDSDRHYGYTF.

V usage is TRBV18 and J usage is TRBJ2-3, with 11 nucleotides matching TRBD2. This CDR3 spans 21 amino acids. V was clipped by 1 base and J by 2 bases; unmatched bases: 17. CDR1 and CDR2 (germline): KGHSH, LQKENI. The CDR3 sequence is CASSPRKDGPGLAVHTDTQYF. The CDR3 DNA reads TGTGCCAGCTCACCACGGAAGGATGGTCCGGGACTAGCGGTTCACACAGATACGCAGTATTTT.

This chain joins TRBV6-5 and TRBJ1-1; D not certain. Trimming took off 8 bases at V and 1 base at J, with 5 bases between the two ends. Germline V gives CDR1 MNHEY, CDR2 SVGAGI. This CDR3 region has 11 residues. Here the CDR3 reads CASGENTEAFF. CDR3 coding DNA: TGTGCCAGCGGAGAGAACACTGAAGCTTTCTTT.

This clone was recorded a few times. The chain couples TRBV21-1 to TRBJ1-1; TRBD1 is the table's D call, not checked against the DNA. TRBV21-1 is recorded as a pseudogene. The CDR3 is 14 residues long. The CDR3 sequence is CASSNPTGNTEAFF. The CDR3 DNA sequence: TGTGCCAGCAGCAATCCAACAGGGAACACTGAAGCTTTCTTT.

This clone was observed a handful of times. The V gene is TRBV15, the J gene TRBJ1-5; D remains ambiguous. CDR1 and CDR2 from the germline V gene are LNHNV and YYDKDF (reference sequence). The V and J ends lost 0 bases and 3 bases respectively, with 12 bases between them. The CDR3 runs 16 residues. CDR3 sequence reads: CATSRDQEGYNQPQHF. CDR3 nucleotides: TGTGCCACCAGCAGAGATCAGGAGGGATACAATCAGCCCCAGCATTTT.

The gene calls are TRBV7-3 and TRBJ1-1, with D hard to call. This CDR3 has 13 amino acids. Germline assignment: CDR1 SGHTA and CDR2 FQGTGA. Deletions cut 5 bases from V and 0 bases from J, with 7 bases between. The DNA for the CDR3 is TGTGCCAGCAGCGCAGGTATGAACACTGAAGCTTTCTTT. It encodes CASSAGMNTEAFF. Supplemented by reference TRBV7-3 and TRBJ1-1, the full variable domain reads GAGVSQTPSNKVTEKGKYVELRCDPISGHTALYWYRQSLGQGPEFLIYFQGTGAADDSGLPNDRFFAVRPEGSVSTLKIQRTERGDSAVYLCASSAGMNTEAFFGQGTRLTVV.

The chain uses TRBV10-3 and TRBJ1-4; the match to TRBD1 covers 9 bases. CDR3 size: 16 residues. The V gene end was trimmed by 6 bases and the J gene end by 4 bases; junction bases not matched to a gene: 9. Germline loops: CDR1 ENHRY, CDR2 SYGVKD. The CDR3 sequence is CAISPGTGLHNEKLFF. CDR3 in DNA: TGTGCCATCAGCCCCGGGACAGGGCTACATAATGAAAAACTGTTTTTT.

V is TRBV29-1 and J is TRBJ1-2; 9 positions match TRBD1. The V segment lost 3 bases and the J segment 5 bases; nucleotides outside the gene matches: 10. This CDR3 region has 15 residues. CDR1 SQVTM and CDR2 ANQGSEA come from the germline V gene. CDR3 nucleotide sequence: TGCAGCGTTGATAAAACAGGGGGCGCTGGGTATGGCTACACCTTC. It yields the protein CSVDKTGGAGYGYTF.

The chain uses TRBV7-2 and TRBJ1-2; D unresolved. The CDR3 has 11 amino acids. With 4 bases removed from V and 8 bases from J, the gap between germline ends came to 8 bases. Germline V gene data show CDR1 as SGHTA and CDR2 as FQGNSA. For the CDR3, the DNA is TGTGCCAGCAGCTCTTACGGGGGCTACACCTTC. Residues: CASSSYGGYTF.

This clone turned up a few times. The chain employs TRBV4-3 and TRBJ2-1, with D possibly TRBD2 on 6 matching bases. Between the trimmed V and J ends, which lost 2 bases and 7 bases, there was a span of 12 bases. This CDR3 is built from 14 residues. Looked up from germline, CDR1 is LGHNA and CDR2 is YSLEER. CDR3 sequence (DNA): TGCGCCAGCAGCCAAACCGGGACTCTGAATGAGCAGTTCTTC. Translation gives CASSQTGTLNEQFF.

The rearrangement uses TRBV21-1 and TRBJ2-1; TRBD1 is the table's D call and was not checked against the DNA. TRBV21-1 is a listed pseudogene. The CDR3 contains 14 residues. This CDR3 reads CASSKGDRNNEQFF. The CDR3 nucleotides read TGTGCCAGCAGCAAAGGGGACAGGAACAATGAGCAGTTCTTC.

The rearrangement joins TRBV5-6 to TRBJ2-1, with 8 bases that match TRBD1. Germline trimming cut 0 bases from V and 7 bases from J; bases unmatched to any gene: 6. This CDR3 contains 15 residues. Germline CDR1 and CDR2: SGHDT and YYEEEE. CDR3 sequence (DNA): TGTGCCAGCAGCTTGGTACCGGACAGGGAGAATGAGCAGTTCTTC. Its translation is CASSLVPDRENEQFF.

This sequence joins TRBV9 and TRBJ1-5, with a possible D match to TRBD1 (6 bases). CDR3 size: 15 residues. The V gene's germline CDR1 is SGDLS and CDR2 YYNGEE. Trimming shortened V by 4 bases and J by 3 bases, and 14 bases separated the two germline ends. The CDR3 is CASSRGGPPNQPQHF. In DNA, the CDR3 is TGTGCCAGCAGCCGGGGGGGCCCCCCCAATCAGCCCCAGCATTTT. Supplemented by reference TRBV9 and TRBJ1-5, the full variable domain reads DSGVTQTPKHLITATGQRVTLRCSPRSGDLSVYWYQQSLDQGLQFLIQYYNGEERAKGNILERFSAQQFPDLHSELNLSSLELGDSALYFCASSRGGPPNQPQHFGDGTRLSIL.

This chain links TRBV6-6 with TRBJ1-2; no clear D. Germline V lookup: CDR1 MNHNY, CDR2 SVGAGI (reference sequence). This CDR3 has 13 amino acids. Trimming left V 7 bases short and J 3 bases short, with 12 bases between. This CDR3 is CASTLGPHYGYTF. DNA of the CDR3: TGTGCCAGCACTCTAGGCCCTCACTATGGCTACACCTTC.

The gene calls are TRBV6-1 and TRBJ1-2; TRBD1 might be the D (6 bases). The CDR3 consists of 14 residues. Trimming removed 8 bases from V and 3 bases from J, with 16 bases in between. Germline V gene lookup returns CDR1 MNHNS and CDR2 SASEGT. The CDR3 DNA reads TGTGCCAGCTCCCGTGGGGGGGGCGACTATGGCTACACCTTC. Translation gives CASSRGGGDYGYTF.

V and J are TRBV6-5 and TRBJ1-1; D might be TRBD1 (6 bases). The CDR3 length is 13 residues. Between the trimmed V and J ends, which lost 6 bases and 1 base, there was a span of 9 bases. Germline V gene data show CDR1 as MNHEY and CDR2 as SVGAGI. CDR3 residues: CASRIGGNTEAFF. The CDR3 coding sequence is TGTGCCAGCAGAATAGGGGGGAACACTGAAGCTTTCTTT.

The CDR3: CARSWTDSSYNSPLHF. The CDR3 DNA sequence: TGTGCCAGAAGCTGGACAGATAGCTCCTATAATTCACCCCTCCACTTT. This rearrangement joins TRBV7-5 to TRBJ1-6; no DNA check was done on the table's D call, TRBD1. TRBV7-5 constitutes a pseudogene. The CDR3 covers 16 residues.

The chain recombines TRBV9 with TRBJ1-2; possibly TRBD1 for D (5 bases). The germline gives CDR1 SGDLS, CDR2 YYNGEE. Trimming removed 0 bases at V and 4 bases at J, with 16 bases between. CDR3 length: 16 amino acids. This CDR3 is CASSVATGRGSYGYTF. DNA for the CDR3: TGTGCCAGCAGCGTAGCTACGGGTCGGGGGTCCTATGGCTACACCTTC.

In DNA form, the CDR3 reads TGTGCCAGCAGCTTACCGGGGAAAACGAATTCACCCCTCCACTTT. It specifies CASSLPGKTNSPLHF. This sequence joins TRBV7-9 and TRBJ1-6; D is unclear. Germline-derived CDR1 and CDR2 are SEHNR and FQNEAQ (reference sequence). The length of the CDR3 is 15 residues. V dropped 2 bases and J dropped 7 bases, with 12 bases sitting between them.

The CDR3 protein is CAIWATSINEQFF. The CDR3 DNA sequence: TGTGCCATCTGGGCGACTAGTATCAATGAGCAGTTCTTC. The genes are TRBV10-3 and TRBJ2-1, with TRBD2 as a possible D gene (6 bases). Germline-derived CDR1 and CDR2 are ENHRY and SYGVKD. Trimming took 8 bases from V and 6 from J, leaving 14 bases between them. The CDR3 spans 13 residues.

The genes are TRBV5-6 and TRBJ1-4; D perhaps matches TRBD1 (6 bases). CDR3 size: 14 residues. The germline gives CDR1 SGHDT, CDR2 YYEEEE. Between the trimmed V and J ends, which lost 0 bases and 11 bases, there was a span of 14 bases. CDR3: CASSLDGVRGKLFF. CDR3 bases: TGTGCCAGCAGCTTGGACGGTGTTAGGGGGAAACTGTTTTTT.

CDR3 residues: CASSFISRLANEQFF. The CDR3 nucleotides are TGTGCCAGCAGCTTTATTTCGCGGCTGGCAAATGAGCAGTTCTTC. The V gene is TRBV5-6, the J gene TRBJ2-1; D uncertain. Germline lookup yields CDR1 SGHDT and CDR2 YYEEEE. V lost 2 bases to trimming and J lost 7 bases, with 16 bases between them. The length of the CDR3 is 15 residues.

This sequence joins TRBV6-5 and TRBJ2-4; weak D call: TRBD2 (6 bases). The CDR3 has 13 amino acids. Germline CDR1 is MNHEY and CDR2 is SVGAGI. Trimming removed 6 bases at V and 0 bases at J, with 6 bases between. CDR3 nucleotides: TGTGCCAGCAGGGGACTAGCCAAAAACATTCAGTACTTC. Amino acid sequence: CASRGLAKNIQYF.

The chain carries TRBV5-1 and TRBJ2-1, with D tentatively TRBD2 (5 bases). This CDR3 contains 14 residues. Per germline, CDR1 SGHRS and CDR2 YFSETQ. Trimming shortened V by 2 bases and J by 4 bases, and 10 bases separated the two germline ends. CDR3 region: CASSLSGAYNEQFF. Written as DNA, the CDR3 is TGCGCCAGCAGCTTAAGCGGAGCTTACAATGAGCAGTTCTTC.

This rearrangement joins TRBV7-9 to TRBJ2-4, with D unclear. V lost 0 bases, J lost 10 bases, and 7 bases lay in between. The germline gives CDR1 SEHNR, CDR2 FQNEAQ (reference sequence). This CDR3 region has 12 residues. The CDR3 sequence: CASSLAGQIQYF. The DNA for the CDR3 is TGTGCCAGCAGCTTAGCTGGTCAGATTCAGTACTTC. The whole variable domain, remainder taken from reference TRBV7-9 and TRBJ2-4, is DTGVSQNPRHKITKRGQNVTFRCDPISEHNRLYWYRQTLGQGPEFLTYFQNEAQLEKSRLLSDRFSAERPKGSFSTLEIQRTEQGDSAMYLCASSLAGQIQYFGAGTRLSVL.

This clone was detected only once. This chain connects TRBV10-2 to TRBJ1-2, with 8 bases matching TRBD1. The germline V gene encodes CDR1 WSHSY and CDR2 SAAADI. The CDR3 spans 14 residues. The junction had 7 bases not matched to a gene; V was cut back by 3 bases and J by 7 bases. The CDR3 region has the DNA TGCGCCAGCAGTGAAAAGAGCAGGGGGCCTGGCTACACCTTC. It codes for CASSEKSRGPGYTF.